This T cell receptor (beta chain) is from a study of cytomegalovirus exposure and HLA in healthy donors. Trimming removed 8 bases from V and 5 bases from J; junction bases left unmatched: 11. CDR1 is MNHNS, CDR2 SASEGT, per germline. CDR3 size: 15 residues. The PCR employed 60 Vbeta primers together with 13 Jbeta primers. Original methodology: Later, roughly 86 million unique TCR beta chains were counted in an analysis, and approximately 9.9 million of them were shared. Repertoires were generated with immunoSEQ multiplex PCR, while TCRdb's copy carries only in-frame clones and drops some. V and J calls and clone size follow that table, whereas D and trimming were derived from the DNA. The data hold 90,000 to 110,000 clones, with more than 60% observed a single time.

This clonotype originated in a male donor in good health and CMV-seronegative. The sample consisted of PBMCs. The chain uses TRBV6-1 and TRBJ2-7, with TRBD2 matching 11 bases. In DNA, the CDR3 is TGTGCCAGCGGGGGGACTAGCGGTCGAAGTCACGAGCAGTACTTC. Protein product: CASGGTSGRSHEQYF.